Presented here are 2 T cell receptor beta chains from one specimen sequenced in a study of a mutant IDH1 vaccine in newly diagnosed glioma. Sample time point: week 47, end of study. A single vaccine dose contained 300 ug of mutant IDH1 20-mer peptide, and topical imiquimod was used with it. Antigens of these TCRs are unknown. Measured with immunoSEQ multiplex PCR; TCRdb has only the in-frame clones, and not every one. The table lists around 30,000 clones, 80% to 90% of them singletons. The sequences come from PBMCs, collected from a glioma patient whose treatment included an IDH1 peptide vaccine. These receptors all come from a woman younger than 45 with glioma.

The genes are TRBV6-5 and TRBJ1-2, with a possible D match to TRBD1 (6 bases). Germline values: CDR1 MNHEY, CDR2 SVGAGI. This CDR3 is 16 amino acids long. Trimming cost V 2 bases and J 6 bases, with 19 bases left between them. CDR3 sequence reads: CASSYRGRSGRDGYTF. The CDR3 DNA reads TGTGCCAGCAGTTACCGGGGGCGGTCGGGTCGAGATGGCTACACCTTC.

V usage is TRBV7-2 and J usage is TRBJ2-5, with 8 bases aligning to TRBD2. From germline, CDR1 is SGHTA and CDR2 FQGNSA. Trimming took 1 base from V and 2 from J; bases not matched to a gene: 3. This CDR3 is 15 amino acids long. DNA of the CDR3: TGTGCCAGCAGCTTAGGCGGGGGGCCACAAGAGACCCAGTACTTC. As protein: CASSLGGGPQETQYF.